This T cell receptor beta chain was profiled in a study of blood T cells in healthy people across ages. In this sample, this clonotype turned up a few times. Alongside a J-beta primer mix, a sample-barcoded 5' primer served in a second PCR lasting about 7 to 12 cycles. Each CDR3 protein is one row after TCRdb ran MiXCR on the 5' RACE reads. The data contain fewer than 1,200,000 distinct CDR3 sequences, around 25% of them singletons. Per the germline V gene, CDR1 is MNHEY and CDR2 is SVGAGI. Deletions cut 0 bases from V and 2 bases from J, with 16 bases between. CDR3 length equals 17 residues. The sample also formed part of further work on T cells of mothers and their children.

Sequenced input: blood. The sequence derives from a girl aged 2 to 10 in good health. The genes are TRBV6-5 and TRBJ1-1, with D uncertain. DNA of the CDR3: TGTGCCAGCAGTTACTCGCTATTGGGAAGTCCAAACACTGAAGCTTTCTTT. It encodes CASSYSLLGSPNTEAFF.